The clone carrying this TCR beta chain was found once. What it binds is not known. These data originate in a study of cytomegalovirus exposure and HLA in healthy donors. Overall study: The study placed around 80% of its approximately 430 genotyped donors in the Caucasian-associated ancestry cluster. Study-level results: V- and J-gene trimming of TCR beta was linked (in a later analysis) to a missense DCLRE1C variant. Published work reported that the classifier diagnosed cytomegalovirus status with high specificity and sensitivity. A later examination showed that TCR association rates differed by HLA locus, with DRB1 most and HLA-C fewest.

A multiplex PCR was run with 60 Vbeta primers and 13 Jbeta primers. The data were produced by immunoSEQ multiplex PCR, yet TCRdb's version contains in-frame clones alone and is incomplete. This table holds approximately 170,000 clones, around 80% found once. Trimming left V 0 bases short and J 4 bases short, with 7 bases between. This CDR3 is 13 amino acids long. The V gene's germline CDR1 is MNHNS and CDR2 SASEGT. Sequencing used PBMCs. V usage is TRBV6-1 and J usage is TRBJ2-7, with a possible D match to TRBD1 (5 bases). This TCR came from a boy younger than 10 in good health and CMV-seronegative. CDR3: CASSEAGRYEQYF. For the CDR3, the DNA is TGTGCCAGCAGTGAAGCGGGGCGTTACGAGCAGTACTTC.